The 10 T cell receptor beta chains below come from one sample, sequenced in a study of cytomegalovirus exposure and HLA in healthy donors. PCR involved 60 Vbeta and 13 Jbeta primers. Libraries were prepared by immunoSEQ multiplex PCR; TCRdb keeps only in-frame clonotypes and omits some of them. In the table there are 100,000 to 150,000 clones, more than 65% of which are singletons. The specimen sequenced was PBMCs. The receptors were sampled from a male donor in good health and CMV-seropositive.

This chain uses TRBV6-1 with TRBJ1-5; D is uncertain. Germline V gives CDR1 MNHNS, CDR2 SASEGT. The V and J ends lost 7 bases and 0 bases respectively, with 13 bases between them. This CDR3 has 15 amino acids. CDR3 in amino acids: CASILSGNSNQPQHF. DNA of the CDR3: TGTGCCAGCATTTTATCGGGGAATAGCAATCAGCCCCAGCATTTT.

The rearrangement uses TRBV13 and TRBJ2-3, with 7 bases fitting TRBD1. The V segment lost 6 bases and the J segment 7 bases; nucleotides outside the gene matches: 10. The germline V gene has CDR1 PRHDT and CDR2 FYEKMQ (reference sequence). CDR3 length equals 14 residues. CDR3 amino acids: CASRPTGSGNTQYF. CDR3 nucleotide sequence: TGTGCCAGCAGGCCGACAGGGTCGGGGAATACGCAGTATTTT.

The chain has TRBV10-3 and TRBJ1-2, with TRBD1 matching 8 bases. The germline gives CDR1 ENHRY, CDR2 SYGVKD. The CDR3 runs to 15 residues. The V and J ends lost 7 bases and 3 bases, in that order; junction bases with no gene match: 10. The CDR3 DNA follows: TGTGCCATCAACCTCAGGGGGCCAAAAGACTATGGCTACACCTTC. Amino acids: CAINLRGPKDYGYTF.

V and J are TRBV6-1 and TRBJ2-3; 7 nucleotides match TRBD1. The CDR3 has 18 amino acids. J was trimmed by 0 bases and V by 2 bases; bases with no gene match: 11. The germline V gene encodes CDR1 MNHNS and CDR2 SASEGT. CDR3 sequence: CASSESGKGAASTDTQYF. The CDR3 DNA reads TGTGCCAGCAGTGAAAGTGGGAAGGGGGCCGCTAGCACAGATACGCAGTATTTT.

This chain connects TRBV27 to TRBJ1-2; D gene unclear. The CDR3 spans 13 residues. Germline assignment: CDR1 MNHEY and CDR2 SMNVEV (reference sequence). Deletions cut 4 bases from V and 6 bases from J, with 12 bases between. This CDR3 reads CASSSRVGDGYTF. The CDR3 region has the DNA TGTGCCAGCAGTTCGAGGGTCGGGGATGGCTACACCTTC.

This clone was recorded a few times. The chain recombines TRBV9 with TRBJ2-1; D possibly corresponds to TRBD1 (5 bases). This CDR3 has 13 residues. Trimming cost V 4 bases and J 6 bases, with 11 bases left between them. Germline V gene lookup returns CDR1 SGDLS and CDR2 YYNGEE. The CDR3 DNA reads as TGTGCCAGCAGCAGGGGATCGGGCAATGAGCAGTTCTTC. It encodes CASSRGSGNEQFF.

This clone was detected only a few times. J is TRBJ2-7 and V is TRBV10-3; 9 positions match TRBD1. Germline V gives CDR1 ENHRY, CDR2 SYGVKD. The CDR3 sequence is 14 residues long. V lost 3 bases, J lost 4 bases, and 4 bases stayed unmatched. The CDR3 DNA is TGTGCCATCAGTGAAAGGACAGGGGTTTACGAGCAGTACTTC. Translating it yields CAISERTGVYEQYF.

This clone was found a few times. The chain uses TRBV27 and TRBJ2-3; perhaps TRBD1 as D (7 bases). The CDR3 runs 17 residues. The germline CDR1 and CDR2 sequences are MNHEY and SMNVEV (reference sequence). V was trimmed by 2 bases and J by 4 bases, leaving 19 bases between them. CDR3 protein: CASSLRSSGRGADTQYF. Written as DNA, the CDR3 is TGTGCCAGCAGTTTACGATCCAGCGGCAGGGGGGCAGATACGCAGTATTTT.

This clone was detected a few times. One junction end does not reproduce the germline sequence, and a read error may be involved. The V gene is TRBV6-1, the J gene TRBJ2-6, with a possible D match to TRBD1 (5 bases). Germline V gene data show CDR1 as MNHNS and CDR2 as SASEGT. CDR3 length: 14 amino acids. This CDR3 is CASSGHSGANGLTF. The CDR3 bases are TGTGCCAGCAGTGGACACTCTGGGGCCAACGGCCTGACTTTC.

The chain joins TRBV15 to TRBJ1-5; TRBD1 might be the D (6 bases). Between the trimmed V and J ends, which lost 1 base and 6 bases, there was a span of 13 bases. CDR3 size: 15 residues. Germline values: CDR1 LNHNV, CDR2 YYDKDF (reference sequence). In DNA, the CDR3 is TGTGCCACCAGCAGAGGGGTAGGGGGAATTCAGCCCCAGCATTTT. This codes for CATSRGVGGIQPQHF. The full variable domain, completed using reference TRBV15 and TRBJ1-5, is DAMVIQNPRYQVTQFGKPVTLSCSQTLNHNVMYWYQQKSSQAPKLLFHYYDKDFNNEADTPDNFQSRRPNTSFCFLDIRSPGLGDTAMYLCATSRGVGGIQPQHFGDGTRLSIL.